The clone carrying this TCR beta chain was counted only a few times. Its antigen remains unknown. The source of the sample is a study of T-cell reconstitution after alpha-beta-depleted transplantation in children. Notes on the study in general: Several hundred expanded graft clones reportedly gave rise to the alpha-beta T cells present about two months after transplant.

TCRbeta library preparation incorporated unique molecular identifiers. TCRdb re-analysed the PCR reads in MiXCR, keeping a single row per CDR3 protein. This table has approximately 650,000 distinct CDR3 sequences, around 12% appearing once. CDR3 length: 13 residues. With 7 bases clipped from V and 6 bases from J, the junction kept 7 bases outside the gene matches. Germline assignment: CDR1 SNHLY and CDR2 FYNNEI. The material sequenced was PBMCs, taken before TCRalphabeta/CD19-depleted stem cell transplant. This receptor was identified in a girl aged 2 to 9 with congenital amegakaryocytic thrombocytopenia, due to receive a stem cell transplant. This sequence joins TRBV2 and TRBJ2-7, with 9 bases that match TRBD2. In nucleotides, the CDR3 is TGTGCCAGCAATCGAGCGGGGGGTGCCGAGCAGTACTTC. The encoded protein is CASNRAGGAEQYF.